Below are 9 T cell receptor beta chains sequenced from a single sample in a study of blood T cell repertoires in COVID-19. Here immunoSEQ multiplex PCR was the method, and the copy in TCRdb shows in-frame clones only, minus some. The sample gives about 380,000 clones, around 92% of which show up once; 1% to 1.5% is in the top ten. The sequenced material came from peripheral blood. These receptors were collected from a middle-aged man with acute or convalescent COVID-19.

The count of this clone is one. V gene TRBV28 combines with J gene TRBJ1-4; 8 bases map to TRBD1. V was pared by 2 bases and J by 8 bases, with 4 bases of the junction left unmatched. CDR3 length: 14 amino acids. From germline, CDR1 is MDHEN and CDR2 SYDVKM. The CDR3 DNA reads TGTGCCAGCAGTTTAGTACAGGGGGGCGAAAAACTGTTTTTT. Amino acids: CASSLVQGGEKLFF.

The CDR3 sequence: CASSQQPSGGETQYF. CDR3 coding DNA: TGTGCCAGCAGCCAGCAGCCCAGCGGGGGTGAGACCCAGTACTTC. V usage is TRBV3-1 (or the pseudogene TRBV3-2) and J usage is TRBJ2-5; 8 bases agree with TRBD2. Germline lookup yields CDR1 LGHDT and CDR2 YNNKEL (reference sequence). V shed 3 bases, J shed 5 bases, and the junction held 8 bases outside the gene matches. The CDR3 is 15 amino acids.

This rearrangement joins TRBV30 to TRBJ2-6; tentative D call: TRBD1 (6 bases). The germline V and J ends were trimmed by 4 bases and 4 bases, with 11 bases remaining between them. Germline CDR1 GTSNPN, CDR2 SVGIG (reference sequence). The CDR3 length is 14 residues. CDR3 nucleotide sequence: TGTGCCTGGACCCACGGACAGGGGGCCAACGTCCTGACTTTC. Amino acid sequence: CAWTHGQGANVLTF. The full variable domain, with the rest looked up from reference TRBV30 and TRBJ2-6, is SQTIHQWPATLVQPVGSPLSLECTVEGTSNPNLYWYRQAAGRGLQLLFYSVGIGQISSEVPQNLSASRPQDRQFILSSKKLLLSDSGFYLCAWTHGQGANVLTFGAGSRLTVL.

The J gene is TRBJ1-1, the V gene TRBV28; D is undetermined. Germline assignment: CDR1 MDHEN and CDR2 SYDVKM. The V and J ends lost 4 bases and 4 bases respectively, with 13 bases between them. This CDR3 is 14 amino acids long. CDR3 sequence (DNA): TGTGCCAGCAGTTATGGGCCTCGGGGCACTGAAGCTTTCTTT. Translated, it gives CASSYGPRGTEAFF.

The V gene is TRBV18, the J gene TRBJ2-2; 11 nucleotides match TRBD1. The CDR3 totals 17 residues. V lost 3 bases and J lost 2; bases outside the gene matches: 5. CDR1 and CDR2 (germline): KGHSH, LQKENI. The CDR3 DNA reads as TGTGCCAGCTCACCGTACGGGACAGGGGGTAACACCGGGGAGCTGTTTTTT. It is translated as CASSPYGTGGNTGELFF.

The sample holds a few counts of this clone. The CDR3 nucleotides are TGTGCCAGCAGCCAGGGGTGGACTGAAGCTTTCTTT. Translated, it gives CASSQGWTEAFF. The V and J genes are TRBV12-3 or TRBV12-4 and TRBJ1-1; D perhaps matches TRBD1 (6 bases). V lost 6 bases and J lost 5, with 10 bases in between. The CDR3 spans 12 residues.

The chain has TRBV18 and TRBJ1-4; D is possibly TRBD1 (5 bases). The CDR3 contains 13 residues. V dropped 0 bases and J dropped 8 bases, with 7 bases sitting between them. Germline V gives CDR1 KGHSH, CDR2 LQKENI. As DNA, the CDR3 is TGTGCCAGCTCACCACCGCAGGGCGAAAAACTGTTTTTT. Its translation: CASSPPQGEKLFF.

This clone occurred once. J is TRBJ2-7 and V is TRBV7-2, with a possible D match to TRBD2 (6 bases). CDR3 length equals 15 residues. CDR1 is SGHTA, CDR2 FQGNSA, per germline. Trimming removed 4 bases at V and 6 bases at J, with 19 bases between. CDR3 region: CASSSGGGNPREQYF. CDR3 bases: TGTGCCAGCAGCTCTGGGGGAGGCAACCCGCGCGAGCAGTACTTC.

The genes are TRBV28 and TRBJ1-2; D is unclear. Per the germline V gene, CDR1 is MDHEN and CDR2 is SYDVKM. The CDR3 length is 12 residues. Trimming took 6 bases from V and 4 from J, leaving 9 bases between them. CDR3 amino acids: CASRSPSYGYTF. Written as DNA, the CDR3 is TGTGCCAGCAGGAGCCCGAGCTATGGCTACACCTTC.